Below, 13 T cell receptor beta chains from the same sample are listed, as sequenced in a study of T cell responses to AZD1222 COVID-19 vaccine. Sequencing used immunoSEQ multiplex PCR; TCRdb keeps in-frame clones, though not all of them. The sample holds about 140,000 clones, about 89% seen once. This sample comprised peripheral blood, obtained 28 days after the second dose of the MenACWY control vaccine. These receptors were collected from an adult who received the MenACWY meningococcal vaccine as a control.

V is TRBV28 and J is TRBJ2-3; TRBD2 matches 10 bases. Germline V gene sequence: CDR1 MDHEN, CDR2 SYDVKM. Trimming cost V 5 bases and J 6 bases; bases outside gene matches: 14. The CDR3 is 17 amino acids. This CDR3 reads CASSHGLAVPSGDTQYF. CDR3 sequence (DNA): TGTGCCAGCAGTCACGGACTAGCGGTCCCCTCAGGCGATACGCAGTATTTT. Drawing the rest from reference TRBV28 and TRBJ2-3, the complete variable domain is DVKVTQSSRYLVKRTGEKVFLECVQDMDHENMFWYRQDPGLGLRLIYFSYDVKMKEKGDIPEGYSVSREKKERFSLILESASTNQTSMYLCASSHGLAVPSGDTQYFGPGTRLTVL.

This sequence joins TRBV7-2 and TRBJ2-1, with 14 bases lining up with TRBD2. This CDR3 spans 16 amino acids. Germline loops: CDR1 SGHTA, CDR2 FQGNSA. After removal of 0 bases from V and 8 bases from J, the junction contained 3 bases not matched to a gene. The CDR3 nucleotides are TGTGCCAGCAGCTTAGCGACTAGCGGGAGGGGGGATGAGCAGTTCTTC. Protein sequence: CASSLATSGRGDEQFF. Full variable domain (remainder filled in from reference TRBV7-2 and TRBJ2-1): GAGVSQSPSNKVTEKGKDVELRCDPISGHTALYWYRQSLGQGLEFLIYFQGNSAPDKSGLPSDRFSAERTGGSVSTLTIQRTQQEDSAVYLCASSLATSGRGDEQFFGPGTRLTVL.

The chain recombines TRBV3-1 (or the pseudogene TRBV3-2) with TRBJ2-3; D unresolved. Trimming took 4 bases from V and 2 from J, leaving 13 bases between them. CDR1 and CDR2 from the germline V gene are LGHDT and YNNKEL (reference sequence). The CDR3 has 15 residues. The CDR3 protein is CASSPPLEYTDTQYF. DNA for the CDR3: TGTGCCAGCAGCCCGCCATTGGAGTACACAGATACGCAGTATTTT.

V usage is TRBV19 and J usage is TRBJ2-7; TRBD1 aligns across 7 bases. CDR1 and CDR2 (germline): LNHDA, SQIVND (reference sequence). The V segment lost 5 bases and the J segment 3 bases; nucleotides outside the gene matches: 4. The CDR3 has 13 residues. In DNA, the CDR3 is TGTGCCAGTAGTTCGCAGGGGGACTACGAGCAGTACTTC. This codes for CASSSQGDYEQYF.

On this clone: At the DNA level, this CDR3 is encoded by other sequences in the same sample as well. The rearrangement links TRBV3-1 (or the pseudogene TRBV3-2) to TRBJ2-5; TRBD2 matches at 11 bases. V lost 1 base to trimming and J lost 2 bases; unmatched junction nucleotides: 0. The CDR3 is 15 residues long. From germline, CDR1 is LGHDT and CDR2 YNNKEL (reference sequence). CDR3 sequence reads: CASSQGTSGQETQYF. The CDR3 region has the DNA TGTGCCAGCAGCCAAGGGACTAGCGGGCAAGAGACCCAGTACTTC.

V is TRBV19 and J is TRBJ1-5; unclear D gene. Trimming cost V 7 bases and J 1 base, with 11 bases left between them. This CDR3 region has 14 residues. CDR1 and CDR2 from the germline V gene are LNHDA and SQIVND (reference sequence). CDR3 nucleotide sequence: TGTGCCAGTACCCTAGTGGGGAGCAATCAGCCCCAGCATTTT. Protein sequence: CASTLVGSNQPQHF.

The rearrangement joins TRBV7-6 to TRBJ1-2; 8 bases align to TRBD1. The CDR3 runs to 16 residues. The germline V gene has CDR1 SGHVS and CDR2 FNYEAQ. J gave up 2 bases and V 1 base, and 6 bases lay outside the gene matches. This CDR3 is CASSLVSSGGNYGYTF. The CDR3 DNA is TGTGCCAGCAGCTTAGTTTCGTCAGGGGGCAACTATGGCTACACCTTC. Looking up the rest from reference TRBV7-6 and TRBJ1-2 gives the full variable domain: GAGVSQSPRYKVTKRGQDVALRCDPISGHVSLYWYRQALGQGPEFLTYFNYEAQQDKSGLPNDRFSAERPEGSISTLTIQRTEQRDSAMYRCASSLVSSGGNYGYTFGSGTRLTVV.

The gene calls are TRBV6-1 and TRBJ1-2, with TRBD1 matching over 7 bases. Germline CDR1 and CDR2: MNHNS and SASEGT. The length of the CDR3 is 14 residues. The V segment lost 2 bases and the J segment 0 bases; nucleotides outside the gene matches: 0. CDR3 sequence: CASSEQGANYGYTF. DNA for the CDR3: TGTGCCAGCAGTGAACAGGGGGCTAACTATGGCTACACCTTC.

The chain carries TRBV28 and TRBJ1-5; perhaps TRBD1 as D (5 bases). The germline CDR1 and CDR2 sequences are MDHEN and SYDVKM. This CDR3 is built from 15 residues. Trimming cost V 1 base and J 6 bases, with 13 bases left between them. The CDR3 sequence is CASSLFQGSGQPQHF. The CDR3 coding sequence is TGTGCCAGCAGTTTATTTCAGGGATCGGGTCAGCCCCAGCATTTT.

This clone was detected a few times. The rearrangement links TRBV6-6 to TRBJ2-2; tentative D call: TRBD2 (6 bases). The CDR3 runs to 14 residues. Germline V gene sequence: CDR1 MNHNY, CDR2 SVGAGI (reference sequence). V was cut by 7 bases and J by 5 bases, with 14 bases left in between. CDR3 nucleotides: TGTGCCAGCAACCCCAGGAGGGATACCGGGGAGCTGTTTTTT. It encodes CASNPRRDTGELFF.

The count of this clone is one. Here the CDR3 reads CASSPWDGTYNEQFF. The CDR3 nucleotides read TGTGCCAGCTCACCATGGGACGGTACCTACAATGAGCAGTTCTTC. This sequence joins TRBV18 and TRBJ2-1; the D call may be TRBD1 or TRBD2 (5 bases each). Trimming stripped 2 bases from V and 2 bases from J, with 10 bases between. Germline V lookup: CDR1 KGHSH, CDR2 LQKENI. The CDR3 has 15 residues.

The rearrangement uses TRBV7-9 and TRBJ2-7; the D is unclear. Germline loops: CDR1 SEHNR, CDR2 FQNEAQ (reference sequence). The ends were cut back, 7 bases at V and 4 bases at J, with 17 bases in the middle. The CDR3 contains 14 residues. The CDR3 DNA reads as TGTGCCAGCACCCGTTCGACACCAACTTACGAGCAGTACTTC. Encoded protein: CASTRSTPTYEQYF.

CDR3 nucleotide sequence: TGTGCCAGCAGCCCGGTGGGACTAGCGGGAGTAGAGGAGACCCAGTACTTC. Translated, it gives CASSPVGLAGVEETQYF. This chain joins TRBV5-5 and TRBJ2-5, with 14 bases fitting TRBD2. Trimming removed 4 bases from V and 5 bases from J; junction bases left unmatched: 10. This CDR3 has 17 amino acids. CDR1 and CDR2 from the germline V gene are SGHKS and YYEKEE (reference sequence).